This T cell receptor beta chain is drawn from a study of blood T cell repertoires in COVID-19 (dated by TCRdb to the early 2020s). For the study in its entirety: Samples from collaborators originated in the United States, Italy and Spain and spanned both the acute and convalescent phases of COVID-19. The material from the prospective study consisted of cDNA or gDNA derived from T cells, B-cell-depleted T cells, or PBMCs. Deeply sampled blood TCRbeta repertoires from subjects exposed to, actively infected with, or recovered from COVID-19 were included in the dataset. A freely available public database, intended as a resource for researchers studying the immune response to SARS-CoV-2, is where the repertoires were released. Samples came from the ongoing ImmuneRACE study (first 160 participants) plus 1,254 subjects from 6 global collaborators. A de-identified subject ID, COVID-19 status, age in years and sex were almost always included in the sample metadata. Where available, HLA class I and class II types were obtained from metadata supplied by the sample provider rather than from assay-based typing. The full study reports these points: The amount of clinical and demographic metadata varied by source and participant and was provided uncurated.

Concerning this clone itself: Its antigen is not yet known. One base away there is no much larger clone; base qualities are not given.

Whole blood was collected in K2EDTA tubes by collaborating institutions according to the institutions' own protocols. For TCRbeta analysis, collaborator samples were shipped as frozen whole blood, as isolated PBMCs, or as DNA extracted from either sample type. After removal of 3 bases from V and 5 bases from J, the junction retains 8 bases not matched to a gene. Per the germline V gene, MGHDK is the CDR1 and SYGVNS is the CDR2. From cysteine to phenylalanine, the CDR3 is 15 amino acids long. Only the CDR3 DNA stays, 45 bases, in frame from base 1. The immunoSEQ Assay, a bias-controlled multiplex PCR, was used to amplify TCRbeta CDR3 regions from genomic DNA. As for the authors' bioinformatics: The number of nucleated cells in each sample was estimated from the amplification of reference gene primers within the assay. To quantify the absolute abundance of each unique TCRbeta CDR3 rearrangement, sequence reads were collapsed and filtered. For each sample, productive Simpson clonality was calculated as the square root of Simpson's diversity index across productive rearrangements. Imported from immuneACCESS, the table was reduced by TCRdb to in-frame sequences with V and J called. These copies leave out some clones; in studies compared against another copy, an unresolved V gene accounts for under half, and the cause of the remainder is not known. The V and J calls and clone size are taken from that table; D and trimming were inferred from the DNA. The sample table records approximately 19,000 clones; 88% of these occur just once. The top ten hold around 11% of the sample.

In this chain, TRBV25-1 is recombined with TRBJ2-5, with 8 bases matching TRBD1. The source of this sequence is a human donor in a cohort sampled during active COVID-19. The donor label of this sample is uncertain. The source material was peripheral blood. The CDR3 is CASSDQGASSETQYF. The DNA sequence is TGTGCCAGCAGTGATCAGGGGGCCAGTTCGGAGACCCAGTACTTC.